A selection of T cell receptor beta chains follows, all from one sample in a study of T cell repertoires in cytomegalovirus infection. Each CDR3 protein gets one entry after TCRdb re-called the reads with MiXCR. Altogether 350,000 to 400,000 distinct CDR3 sequences are present, nearly 35% being singletons, with the ten largest covering about 13%. These receptors' targets are unknown. This specimen was cultured PBMCs, taken from culture after CMV antigen stimulation. These receptors all come from a human donor in good health (CMV status not recorded). Some clones in this sample may be carry-over from other donors' samples. Both conserved end residues are part of each CDR3. The order of the fields is CDR3 DNA, CDR3 protein, J gene, D gene, clone size, V gene. The D gene is left open where the match is weak. Expanded clones are given a class, and other clones once, few, many or no size at all.

CDR3nt: TGTGCCAGCAGCTCCACCCCCGGGAACTATGGCTACACCTTC
CDR3aa: CASSSTPGNYGYTF
j_gene: TRBJ1-2
d_gene: NA
abundance: few
v_gene: TRBV7-2

CDR3nt: TGTGCCAGCAGCTTAACTCGGGTCCCCAAGGGCACCGGGGAGCTGTTTTTT
CDR3aa: CASSLTRVPKGTGELFF
j_gene: TRBJ2-2
d_gene: NA
abundance: many
v_gene: TRBV7-8

CDR3nt: TGTGCCAGCAGAGCATCGGGACAGAAGCATCAGCCCCAGCATTTT
CDR3aa: CASRASGQKHQPQHF
j_gene: TRBJ1-5
d_gene: TRBD1
abundance: NA
v_gene: TRBV12-3/TRBV12-4

CDR3nt: TGTGCCAGCAGCTCCAAGGGCTCCTATAATTCACCCCTCCACTTT
CDR3aa: CASSSKGSYNSPLHF
j_gene: TRBJ1-6
d_gene: NA
abundance: NA
v_gene: TRBV7-2

CDR3nt: TGTGCCAGCATAAAGGGGCAGAACACTGAAGCTTTCTTT
CDR3aa: CASIKGQNTEAFF
j_gene: TRBJ1-1
d_gene: NA
abundance: many
v_gene: TRBV6-2/TRBV6-3

CDR3nt: TGTGCCAGCAGCTCGGGACAGGCTGGCTACGAGCAGTACTTC
CDR3aa: CASSSGQAGYEQYF
j_gene: TRBJ2-7
d_gene: TRBD1
abundance: few
v_gene: TRBV7-9

CDR3nt: TGCAGTGCTAGAGATATTGGACCAGCGGGAGCCGAGCAGTACTTC
CDR3aa: CSARDIGPAGAEQYF
j_gene: TRBJ2-7
d_gene: TRBD2
abundance: NA
v_gene: TRBV20-1

CDR3nt: TGTGCCAGCAGTCACGGGTTACAAGAGACCCAGTACTTC
CDR3aa: CASSHGLQETQYF
j_gene: TRBJ2-5
d_gene: NA
abundance: NA
v_gene: TRBV12-3/TRBV12-4

CDR3nt: TGTGCCAGCAGGTCCCATCAGGACCAATACAATGAGCAGTTCTTC
CDR3aa: CASRSHQDQYNEQFF
j_gene: TRBJ2-1
d_gene: NA
abundance: NA
v_gene: TRBV6-8

CDR3nt: TGTGCCAGCAGTCGAGGCCGCAATCAGCCCCAGCATTTT
CDR3aa: CASSRGRNQPQHF
j_gene: TRBJ1-5
d_gene: NA
abundance: few
v_gene: TRBV6-1

CDR3nt: TGTGCCAGCAGTCCCGGGACAGGGGGTTCCTACGAGCAGTACTTC
CDR3aa: CASSPGTGGSYEQYF
j_gene: TRBJ2-7
d_gene: TRBD1
abundance: few
v_gene: TRBV6-2/TRBV6-3

CDR3nt: TGCGCCAGCAGCCAAGATTGGCAGGGGAATAACTATGGCTACACCTTC
CDR3aa: CASSQDWQGNNYGYTF
j_gene: TRBJ1-2
d_gene: NA
abundance: few
v_gene: TRBV4-1

CDR3nt: TGTGCCAGCAGCCCCGAGGCGCAGCCCTACGAAAAACTGTTTTTT
CDR3aa: CASSPEAQPYEKLFF
j_gene: TRBJ1-4
d_gene: NA
abundance: many
v_gene: TRBV9

CDR3nt: TGTGCCAGCAGCTCCGAGGCAGGGGCCTCCTACAATGAGCAGTTCTTC
CDR3aa: CASSSEAGASYNEQFF
j_gene: TRBJ2-1
d_gene: NA
abundance: few
v_gene: TRBV7-9

CDR3nt: TGTGCCAGCAGCGAAGGAGGCTCTGGAAACACCATATATTTT
CDR3aa: CASSEGGSGNTIYF
j_gene: TRBJ1-3
d_gene: NA
abundance: NA
v_gene: TRBV6-2/TRBV6-3

CDR3nt: TGTGCCAGCCTAACCGCCCGGGACAGGGCCGACCCGAACACTGAAGCTTTCTTT
CDR3aa: CASLTARDRADPNTEAFF
j_gene: TRBJ1-1
d_gene: TRBD1
abundance: few
v_gene: TRBV6-2/TRBV6-3